The entry that follows covers one TCR beta chain sequence. This specimen comes from a study of OX40 agonist ivuxolimab in advanced cancers. Study-level background: Patients in dose escalation had liver, melanoma, kidney or head and neck cancers.

Produced via immunoSEQ multiplex PCR; TCRdb's table is partial and in-frame only. The table lists approximately 58,000 clones, approximately 90% of them singletons. Blood sampling took place at baseline, cycle 4 day 1, and cycle 7 day 1. V was shortened by 4 bases and J by 7 bases, with 8 bases between the two germline ends. The CDR3 runs 12 residues. Germline CDR1 LNHDA, CDR2 SQIVND (reference sequence). This chain connects TRBV19 to TRBJ2-1, with unresolved D. The receptor was isolated from an adult with an advanced solid tumor such as melanoma, head and neck, liver or kidney cancer. The sample consisted of CD4+ or CD8+ T cells sorted from blood, taken in a trial of the OX40 agonist ivuxolimab. The CDR3 loop reads CASSRTVNEQFF. The CDR3 DNA reads as TGTGCCAGTAGTAGGACGGTTAATGAGCAGTTCTTC.